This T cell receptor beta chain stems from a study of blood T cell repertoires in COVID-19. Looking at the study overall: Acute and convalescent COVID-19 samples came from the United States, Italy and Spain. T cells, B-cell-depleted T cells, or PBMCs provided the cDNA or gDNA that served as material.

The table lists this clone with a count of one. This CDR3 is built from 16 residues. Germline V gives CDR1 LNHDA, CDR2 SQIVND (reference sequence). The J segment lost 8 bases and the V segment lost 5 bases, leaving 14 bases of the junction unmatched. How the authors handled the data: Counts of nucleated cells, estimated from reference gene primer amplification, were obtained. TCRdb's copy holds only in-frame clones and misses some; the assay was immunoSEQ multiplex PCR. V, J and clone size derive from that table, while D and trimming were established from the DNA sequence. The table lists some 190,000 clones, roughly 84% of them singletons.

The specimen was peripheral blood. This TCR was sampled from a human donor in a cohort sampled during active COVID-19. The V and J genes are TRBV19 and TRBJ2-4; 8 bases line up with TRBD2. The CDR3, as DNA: TGTGCCAGTAGTTCAAACCCGGGGGGGATTATAGACATTCAGTACTTC. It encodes CASSSNPGGIIDIQYF.